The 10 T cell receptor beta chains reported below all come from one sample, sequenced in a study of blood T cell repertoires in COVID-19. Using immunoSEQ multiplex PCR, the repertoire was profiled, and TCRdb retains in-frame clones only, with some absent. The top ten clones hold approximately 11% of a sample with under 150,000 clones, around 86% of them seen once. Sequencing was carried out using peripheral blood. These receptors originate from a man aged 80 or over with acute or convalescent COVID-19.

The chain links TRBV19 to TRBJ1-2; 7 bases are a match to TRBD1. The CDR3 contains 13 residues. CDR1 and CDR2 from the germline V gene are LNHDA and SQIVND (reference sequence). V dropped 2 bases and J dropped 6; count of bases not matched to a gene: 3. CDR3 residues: CASSITGEDGYTF. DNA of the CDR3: TGTGCCAGTAGTATAACAGGGGAGGATGGCTACACCTTC.

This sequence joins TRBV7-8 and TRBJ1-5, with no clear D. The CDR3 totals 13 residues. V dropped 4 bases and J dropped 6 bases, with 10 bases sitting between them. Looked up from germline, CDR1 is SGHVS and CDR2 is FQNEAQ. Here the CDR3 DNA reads TGTGCCAGCAGCTCCCTAGAAGTTCAGCCCCAGCATTTT. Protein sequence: CASSSLEVQPQHF.

CDR3 nucleotide sequence: TGTGCCAGCAGGGACCGATACACAGGGTCAAATGAGCAGTTCTTC. As protein: CASRDRYTGSNEQFF. The rearrangement joins TRBV2 to TRBJ2-1; tentative D call: TRBD1 (6 bases). Germline CDR1 and CDR2: SNHLY and FYNNEI. This CDR3 contains 15 residues. V was shortened by 6 bases and J by 7 bases, with 19 bases between the two germline ends.

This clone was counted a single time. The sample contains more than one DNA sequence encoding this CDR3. The chain's CDR3 is CASSPQSTNEKLFF. DNA of the CDR3: TGTGCCAGCTCACCCCAGTCCACTAATGAAAAACTGTTTTTT. This chain connects TRBV18 to TRBJ1-4; no clear D gene. The CDR3 runs to 14 residues. V was pared by 3 bases and J by 2 bases, with 7 bases between. Germline V gives CDR1 KGHSH, CDR2 LQKENI.

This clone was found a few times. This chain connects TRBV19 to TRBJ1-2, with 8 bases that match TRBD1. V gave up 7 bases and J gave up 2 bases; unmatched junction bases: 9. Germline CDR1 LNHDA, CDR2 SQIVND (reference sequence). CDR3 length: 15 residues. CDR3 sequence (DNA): TGTGCCAGTACCACAAATCAGGGGGCCAACTATGGCTACACCTTC. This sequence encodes CASTTNQGANYGYTF.

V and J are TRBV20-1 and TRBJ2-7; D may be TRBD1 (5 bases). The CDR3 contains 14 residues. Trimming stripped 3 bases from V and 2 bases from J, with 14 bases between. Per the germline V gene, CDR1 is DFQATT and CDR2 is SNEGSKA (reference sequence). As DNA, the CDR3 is TGCAGTGCTAGTTTTGGGCAGGGTCCCTACGAGCAGTACTTC. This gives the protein CSASFGQGPYEQYF.

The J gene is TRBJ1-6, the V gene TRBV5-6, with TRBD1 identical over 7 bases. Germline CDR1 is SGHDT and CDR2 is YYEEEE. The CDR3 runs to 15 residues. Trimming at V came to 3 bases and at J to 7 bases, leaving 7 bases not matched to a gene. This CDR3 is CASSWKGAGNSPLHF. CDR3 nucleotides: TGTGCCAGCAGCTGGAAGGGGGCCGGGAATTCACCCCTCCACTTT. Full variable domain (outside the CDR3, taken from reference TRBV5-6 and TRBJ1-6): DAGVTQSPTHLIKTRGQQVTLRCSPKSGHDTVSWYQQALGQGPQFIFQYYEEEERQRGNFPDRFSGHQFPNYSSELNVNALLLGDSALYLCASSWKGAGNSPLHFGNGTRLTVT.

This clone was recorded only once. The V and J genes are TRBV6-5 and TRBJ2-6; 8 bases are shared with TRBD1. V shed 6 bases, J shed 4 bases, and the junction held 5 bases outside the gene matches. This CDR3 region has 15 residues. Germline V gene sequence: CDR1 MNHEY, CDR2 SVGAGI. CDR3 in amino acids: CASRGQALGANVLTF. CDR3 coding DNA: TGTGCCAGCAGGGGACAGGCGTTGGGGGCCAACGTCCTGACTTTC.

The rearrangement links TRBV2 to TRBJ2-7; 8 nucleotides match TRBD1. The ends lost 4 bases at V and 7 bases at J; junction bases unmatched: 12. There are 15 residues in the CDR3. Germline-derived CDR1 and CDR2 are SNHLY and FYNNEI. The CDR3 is CASSGRAGGLGEQYF. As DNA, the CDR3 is TGTGCCAGCAGTGGGAGGGCAGGGGGCTTGGGTGAGCAGTACTTC.

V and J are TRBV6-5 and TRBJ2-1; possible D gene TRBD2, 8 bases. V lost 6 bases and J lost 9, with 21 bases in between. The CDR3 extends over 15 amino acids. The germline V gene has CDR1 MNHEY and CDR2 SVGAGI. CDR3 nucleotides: TGTGCCAGCAGCCCCACTAGCGGCTGGGACAGTGAGCAGTTCTTC. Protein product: CASSPTSGWDSEQFF.